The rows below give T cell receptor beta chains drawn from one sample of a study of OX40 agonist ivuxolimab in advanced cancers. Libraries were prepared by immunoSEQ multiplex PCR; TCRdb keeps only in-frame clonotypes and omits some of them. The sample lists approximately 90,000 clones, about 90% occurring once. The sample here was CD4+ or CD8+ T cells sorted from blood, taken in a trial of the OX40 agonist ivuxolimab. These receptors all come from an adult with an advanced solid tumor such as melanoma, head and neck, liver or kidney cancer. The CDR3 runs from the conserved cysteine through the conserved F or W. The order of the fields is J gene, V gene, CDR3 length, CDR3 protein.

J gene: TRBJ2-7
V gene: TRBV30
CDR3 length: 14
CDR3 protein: CAWSVVFLTYEQYF

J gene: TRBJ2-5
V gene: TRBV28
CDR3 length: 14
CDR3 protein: CASRSARWEETQYF

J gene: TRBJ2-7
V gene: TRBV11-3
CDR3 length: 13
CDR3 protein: CASSAGESYEQYF

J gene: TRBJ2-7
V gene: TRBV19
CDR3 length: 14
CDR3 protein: CASSIYGSSYEQYF

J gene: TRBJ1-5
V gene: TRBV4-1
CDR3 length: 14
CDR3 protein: CASSLHRADQPQHF

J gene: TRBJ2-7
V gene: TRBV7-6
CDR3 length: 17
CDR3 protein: CASSQLLGHSSKSEQYF

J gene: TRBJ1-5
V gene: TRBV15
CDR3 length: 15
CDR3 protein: CATSRGGGSNQPQHF

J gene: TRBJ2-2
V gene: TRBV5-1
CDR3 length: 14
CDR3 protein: CASGDQQNTGELFF

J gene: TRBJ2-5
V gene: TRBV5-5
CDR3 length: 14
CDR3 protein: CASSLPQGGETQYF

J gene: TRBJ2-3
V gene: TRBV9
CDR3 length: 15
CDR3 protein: CASSVGGSGTDTQYF

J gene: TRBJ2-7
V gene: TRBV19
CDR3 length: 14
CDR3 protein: CASSTGALSYEQYF

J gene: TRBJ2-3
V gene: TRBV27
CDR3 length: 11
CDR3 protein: CASSLRDTQYF

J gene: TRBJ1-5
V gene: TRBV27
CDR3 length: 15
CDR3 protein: CASSLGLGEDQPQHF

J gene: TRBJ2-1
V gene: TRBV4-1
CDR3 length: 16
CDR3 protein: CASSQLLSSSYNEQFF

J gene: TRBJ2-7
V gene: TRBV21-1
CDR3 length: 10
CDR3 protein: CASSIYEQYF

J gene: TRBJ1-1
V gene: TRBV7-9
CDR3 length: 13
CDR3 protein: CASSLVSRAEAFF

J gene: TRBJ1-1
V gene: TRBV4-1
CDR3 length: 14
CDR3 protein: CASSHANPNTEAFF

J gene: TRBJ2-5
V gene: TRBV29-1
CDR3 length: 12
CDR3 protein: CSVPTGGETQYF

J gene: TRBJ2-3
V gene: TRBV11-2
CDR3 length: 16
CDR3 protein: CASSFRGRSLTDTQYF

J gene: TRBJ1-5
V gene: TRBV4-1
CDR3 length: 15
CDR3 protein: CASSRQGVGDQPQHF

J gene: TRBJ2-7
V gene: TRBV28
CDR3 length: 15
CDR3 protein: CASSPIIGTAYEQYF

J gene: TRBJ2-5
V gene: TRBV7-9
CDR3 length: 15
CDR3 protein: CASSLGLYGEETQYF

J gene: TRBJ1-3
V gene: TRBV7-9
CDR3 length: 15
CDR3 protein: CASSLRQDPGNTIYF

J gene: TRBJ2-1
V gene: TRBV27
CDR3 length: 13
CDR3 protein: CASSLSGSDEQFF

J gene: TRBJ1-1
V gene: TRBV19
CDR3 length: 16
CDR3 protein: CASSGYRGDMNTEAFF

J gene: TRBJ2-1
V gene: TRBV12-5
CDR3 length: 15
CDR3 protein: CASDIDGGSYNEQFF

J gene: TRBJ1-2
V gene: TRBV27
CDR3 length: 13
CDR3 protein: CASSLQGGSGYTF

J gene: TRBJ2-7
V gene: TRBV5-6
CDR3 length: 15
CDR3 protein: CASSWDRLPPYEQYF

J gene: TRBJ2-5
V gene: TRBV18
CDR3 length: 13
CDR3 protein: CASSPGPGETQYF

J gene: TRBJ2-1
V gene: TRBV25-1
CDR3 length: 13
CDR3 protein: CASSGTNYNEQFF

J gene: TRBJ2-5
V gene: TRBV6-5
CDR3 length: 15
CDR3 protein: CASRYRGSPRETQYF

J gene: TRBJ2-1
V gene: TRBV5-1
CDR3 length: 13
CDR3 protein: CASSLVDYNEQFF

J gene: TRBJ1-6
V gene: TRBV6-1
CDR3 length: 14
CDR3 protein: CASSEAGGIISLHF

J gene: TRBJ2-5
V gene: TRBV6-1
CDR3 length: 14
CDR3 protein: CASSEKGRQETQYF

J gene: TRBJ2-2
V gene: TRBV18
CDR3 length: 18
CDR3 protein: CASSPFRLAGIIAGELFF

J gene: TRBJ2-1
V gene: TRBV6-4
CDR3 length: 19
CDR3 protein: CASSDSIFVGQRQVREQFF

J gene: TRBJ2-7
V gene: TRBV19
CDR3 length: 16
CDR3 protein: CASSLASMPPTYEQYF

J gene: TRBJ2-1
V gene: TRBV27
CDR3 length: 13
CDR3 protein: CASRAGGNNEQFF

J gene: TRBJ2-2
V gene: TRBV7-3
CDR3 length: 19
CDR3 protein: CASSPIPPLAGGGTGELFF

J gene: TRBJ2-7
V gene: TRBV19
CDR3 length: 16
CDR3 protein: CASSITVGGRSYEQYF

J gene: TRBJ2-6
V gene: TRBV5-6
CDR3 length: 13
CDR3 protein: CASSPDSPNVLTF

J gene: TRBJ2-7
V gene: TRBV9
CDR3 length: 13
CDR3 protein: CASSPNAFYEQYF

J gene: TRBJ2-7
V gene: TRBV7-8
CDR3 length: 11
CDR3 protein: CASTRDYEQYF

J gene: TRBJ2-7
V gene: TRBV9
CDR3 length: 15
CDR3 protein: CASSVDGQGFYEQYF

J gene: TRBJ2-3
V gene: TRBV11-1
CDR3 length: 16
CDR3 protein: CASSIDLAGVGDTQYF

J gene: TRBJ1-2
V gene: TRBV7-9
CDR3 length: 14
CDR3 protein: CASSLVSTADGYTF

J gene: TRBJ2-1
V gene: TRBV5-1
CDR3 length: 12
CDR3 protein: CASSNGLAEQFF